This T cell receptor beta chain is drawn from a study of cytomegalovirus exposure and HLA in healthy donors (dated by TCRdb to 2015 to 2018). The study in broad terms: According to an earlier analysis of around 600 of the donors, about 179 million T cells yielded roughly 100 million unique TCR beta sequences and roughly 280 Gb of sequence data. An early release covering some 640 HLA-typed donors comprised about 310 gigabases of sequencing data and approximately 85 million unique TCR sequences. Of the 398 genotyped donors, about 84% fell in the genetic ancestry cluster associated with self-reported Caucasian donors. The study aimed to test whether signatures of past pathogen exposure could be identified by cataloging public T cell receptors. The T cell repertoires of 670 or so subjects were profiled by immunosequencing and related to cytomegalovirus serostatus. In addition to the first cohort of approximately 650 subjects, a separate validation cohort of under 150 different subjects was used. To predict cytomegalovirus infection status, the study combined high-throughput TCR immunosequencing, statistical association of individual TCRs with disease status, and machine learning. A later analysis re-examined previously published TCR beta repertoires from more than 650 donors and added high-resolution HLA genotyping to investigate patterns of TCR occurrence. Rather than using new phenotypic data, the later analysis identified candidate immune exposures from TCR beta sequences and from how often those sequences occurred across donors. An earlier analysis of 500 to 650 of the donors applied high-throughput TCR beta sequencing to assess whether each TCR beta V gene segment acted as functional or pseudogenic. Donor age, sex, ethnicity and CMV serostatus were collected together with the repertoire data. A later genetic analysis used genome-wide SNP genotypes for about 55% of the 666 donors, treating that subset as a discovery cohort. All discovery cohort repertoires had been generated using a single sequencing platform. Both class I and class II loci were covered by HLA typing, at four-digit resolution. Typing coverage differed by locus: A, B, C, DRB1 and DQB1 were typed in roughly 620-630 donors, DQA1 in about 500, DPA1 in some 610, and DPB1 in about 450. A few DR-DQ haplotypes were handled as single units for association and clustering because linkage in the cohort was strong. Across 398 genotyped donors of the cohort, an average of about 220,000 unique TCR beta nucleotide sequences per donor were sequenced, and approximately 17% of those sequences were non-productive. Findings and caveats that apply to the study as a whole: The study listed approximately 150 TCR beta chains as associated with cytomegalovirus. Approximately 16 rarely observed V segments, including chromosome 9 orphons, were excluded from the earlier analysis of several hundred of the donors because counts were too low. Cytomegalovirus status was reported to be diagnosed by the classifier with high specificity and sensitivity in both the original and validation cohorts. In vitro tests confirmed that a few of the cytomegalovirus-associated TCR beta chains recognize cytomegalovirus antigens. A later analysis associated about 16,000 TCR beta sequences with specific HLA alleles at a false discovery rate of 0.05. Roughly uniform sequencing depth across donors was assumed in presence/absence analyses, although this assumption may not hold. In a later analysis, the rate of TCR association differed among HLA loci, with DRB1 alleles having the most associated TCRs and HLA-C alleles having the fewest. Strong co-occurrence of HLA alleles, especially DR and DQ, made assigning TCR associations to individual alleles difficult. The authors suggested that the approach could potentially be extended to other disease states and immunological phenotypes. The 87-base-pair reads could not distinguish some IMGT-functional V segments, including TRBV6-2 and TRBV6-3, so those segments were excluded. HLA typing was unavailable for some donors at each locus, so association tests used only the typed subset. An association between a missense DCLRE1C variant and V-gene and J-gene trimming of TCR beta chains was found in a later genetic analysis and replicated in an independent cohort. A later analysis found that most CMV-associated TCR beta chains appeared HLA-restricted, with HLA associations seemingly driven largely by CMV exposure. Across donors, most TCR sequences were observed very rarely, whereas some public TCRs were present in many individuals. A later analysis reported that several top co-occurrence clusters appeared linked to parvovirus B19, influenza, CMV and Epstein-Barr virus. Correlated functional status among segregating V segments might reflect linkage disequilibrium, but an unknown experimental factor could not be ruled out. A further reported finding was that TCR beta sequences accurately predicted the HLA-A and HLA-B alleles for most subjects in the first cohort. A later genetic analysis reported fewer N-insertions in productive TCRs among donors in an Asian-associated ancestry cluster than the roughly 700-donor mean. A cluster of highly shared sequence variants was judged likely to represent a technical artifact of the sequencing pipeline. For the cohort, immune exposure information was limited to CMV serostatus. In an earlier analysis of over 550 of the donors, most TCR beta V segments were observed in productive rearrangements about 87% or about 30% of the time, broadly matching IMGT annotations. Compared with equally common non-associated chains, HLA-associated TCR beta chains in a later analysis were more clonally expanded and had lower generation probabilities. In this cohort, only TCR beta chains were sequenced, and detectable features were limited by the absence of alpha or paired-chain data.

The CDR3 runs 12 amino acids, cysteine and phenylalanine included. Only the CDR3 portion is preserved as DNA: 36 bases, with reading frame beginning at the first base. CDR1 and CDR2, looked up from the germline V gene, are LGHNA and YNFKEQ. The cohort consisted of approximately 690 healthy bone marrow donors. Cohort members were all nominally healthy when sampled, although unrecorded immune exposures were likely present. The donor tested CMV seronegative, placing the donor among the 350 or so seronegative members of the cohort. A peripheral blood sample was collected from each donor, and TCR beta sequencing was performed on peripheral blood mononuclear cells. Genomic DNA was extracted from the blood cell samples with the Qiagen DNeasy Blood Extraction Kit. Library preparation employed the immunoSEQ multiplex PCR assay. A mixture of 60 forward primers for TCR Vbeta segments and 13 reverse primers for TCR Jbeta segments was used in the multiplex PCR. Amplification of the CDR3 region of rearranged TCR beta genes was performed with a multiplex PCR assay on genomic DNA. On the Illumina HiSeq System, the amplified TCR beta libraries were sequenced as 87-base-pair reads. Under the source paper's analysis protocol: A later analysis counted tens of millions of unique TCR beta chains across the 650 to 800 repertoires, and some 11 million of these chains were shared by at least two donors. To remove PCR and sequencing errors, raw reads were error-corrected and collapsed into unique sequences using a nearest-neighbor algorithm that merged closely related sequences. Alignment of CDR3 sequences to IMGT reference sequences was used to assign V, D and J gene segments. For a sequence to be retained, a match of at least six nucleotides to both a V gene segment and a J gene segment was required. A rearrangement counted as productive if the CDR3 had no stop codons and remained in frame with V and J, and every other rearrangement counted as non-productive. Following IMGT convention, CDR3 was defined as the stretch from the second conserved V-encoded cysteine up to the conserved J-encoded phenylalanine. The earlier analysis of some 580 of the donors excluded any sequence lacking an unambiguous match to a single V gene segment. An earlier analysis of approximately 590 of the donors classified V segments as functional when productive rearrangements were above 56.7% and as segregating when the standard deviation between donors was above 5%. A statistical classification framework was built to diagnose cytomegalovirus status from the catalog of TCR beta chain sequences. In a later analysis, TCR nucleotide sequences were compared against IMGT/GENE-DB human TR gene sequences so that V and J genes could be assigned. The TCRdist pipeline was used in a later analysis to assign CDR3 sequences and most-parsimonious VDJ recombination scenarios. In a later analysis, each TCR beta chain was defined by its CDR3 amino acid sequence together with its V-gene family, and reads without a unique V-gene family were excluded. To address suspected cross-contamination and a sequencing artifact, a later analysis removed 450 to 700 highly shared, low-generation-probability nucleotide sequences. For each public chain, a later analysis derived a clonal expansion index from normalized ranks of inferred template counts within each repertoire. Generation probabilities in a later analysis came from a VDJ recombination model fitted to out-of-frame rearrangements, and those results were checked against IGoR. Hypergeometric tests were used in a later analysis to score TCR-TCR, TCR-HLA and TCR-CMV co-occurrence, with a repertoire-size bias correction applied to the TCR pairs. In a later analysis, false discovery rates were estimated by permuting HLA or CMV assignments 20 times. A later analysis grouped co-occurring TCRs with DBSCAN, adding TCRdist sequence similarity when clustering within HLA-allele-positive subsets. Repertoires with fewer than 30,000 or more than 120,000 public chains were left out of co-occurrence clustering, as were about 5 repertoires with anomalous nucleotide sharing. TCRdb obtained this table from immuneACCESS and retained in-frame rearrangements with V and J assigned. These tables miss some clones; where compared with another copy, unresolved V genes account for less than half of the shortfall, and the remainder is unexplained. For V, J and clone size, that table is used; D and trimming come from the DNA. The sample has about 180,000 clones on record, around 80% of them singletons. In total, the top ten clones hold over 1.1% of the sample.

As concerns this clone: Its antigen is unknown. The junction shows a germline mismatch at one end, possibly a read error. Other DNA sequences in the sample encode the same CDR3.

The sequence derives from a man between 18 and 29 years old in good health and CMV-seronegative. The chain links TRBV4-2 with TRBJ1-1, with 7 bases matching TRBD1. The specimen was PBMCs. The sequenced DNA: TGTGCCAGCAGCCCTGACAGGGTTGAAGCTTTTTTT. Translated, it reads CASSPDRVEAFF.